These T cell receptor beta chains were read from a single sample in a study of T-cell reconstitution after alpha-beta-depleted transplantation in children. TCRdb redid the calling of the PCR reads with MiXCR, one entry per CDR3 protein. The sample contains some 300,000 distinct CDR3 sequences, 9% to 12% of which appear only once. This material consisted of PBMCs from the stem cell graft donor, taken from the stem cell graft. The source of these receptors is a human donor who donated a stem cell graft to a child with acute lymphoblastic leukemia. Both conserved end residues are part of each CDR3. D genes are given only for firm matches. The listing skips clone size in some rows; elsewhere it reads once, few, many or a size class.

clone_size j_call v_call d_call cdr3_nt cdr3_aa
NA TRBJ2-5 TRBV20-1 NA TGCAGTGCTAGTGAACTAGAGACCCAGTACTTC CSASELETQYF
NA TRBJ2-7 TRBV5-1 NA TGCGCCAGCAGCCCCCCCGGACCAACGGCGTCCTACGAGCAGTACTTC CASSPPGPTASYEQYF
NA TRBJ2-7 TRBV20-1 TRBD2 TGCAGTGCTAGTAAGGGACTAGCATTTCGCGACGAGCAGTACTTC CSASKGLAFRDEQYF
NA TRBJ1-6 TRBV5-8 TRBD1 TGTGCCAGCAGCCACGGACAGGGGATTTCACCCCTCCACTTT CASSHGQGISPLHF
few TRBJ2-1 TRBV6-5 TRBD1 TGTGCCAGCAGTTCCCGGGACAGGGGGAGGGACAATGAGCAGTTCTTC CASSSRDRGRDNEQFF
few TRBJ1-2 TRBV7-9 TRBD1 TGTGCCAGCAGCGAAGCGACAGGGGAACTTAACTATGGCTACACCTTC CASSEATGELNYGYTF
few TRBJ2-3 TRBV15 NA TGTGCCACCCGAATAAGGTCCAGCACAGATACGCAGTATTTT CATRIRSSTDTQYF
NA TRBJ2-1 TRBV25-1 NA TGTGCCAGCAGTGAATTGGGAGTTTCGTACAATGAGCAGTTCTTC CASSELGVSYNEQFF
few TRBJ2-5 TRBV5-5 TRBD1 TGTGCCAGCAGCCCAGGACAGGGCTGGGACCAAGAGACCCAGTACTTC CASSPGQGWDQETQYF
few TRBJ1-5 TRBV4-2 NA TGTGCCAGCAGCCCCACCGGGGGGCGATCCGTAAATCAGCCCCAGCATTTT CASSPTGGRSVNQPQHF
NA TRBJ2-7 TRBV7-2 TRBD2 TGTGCCAGCGGCTTTGGCGGGAGGGCCATCTACGAGCAGTACTTC CASGFGGRAIYEQYF
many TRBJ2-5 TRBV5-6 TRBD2 TGTGCCAGCAGCCACCGGGGAGCGGGATACCAAGAGACCCAGTACTTC CASSHRGAGYQETQYF
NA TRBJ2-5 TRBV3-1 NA TGTGCCAGCAGCCAAGACCAAGAGACCCAGTACTTC CASSQDQETQYF
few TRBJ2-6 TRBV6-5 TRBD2 TGTGCCAGCAGCGCGGGGGCTGGGGCCAACGTCCTGACTTTC CASSAGAGANVLTF
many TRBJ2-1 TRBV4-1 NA TGCGCCAGCAGCCAAGAAGGGGATTTTGGTGAGCAGTTCTTC CASSQEGDFGEQFF
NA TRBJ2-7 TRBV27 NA TGTGCCAGCACCGGGCAGGGCCTACCCCTATACGAGCAGTACTTC CASTGQGLPLYEQYF
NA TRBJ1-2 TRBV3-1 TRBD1 TGTGCCAGCAGCCAAATGGGACAGGGGAACTATGGCTACACCTTC CASSQMGQGNYGYTF
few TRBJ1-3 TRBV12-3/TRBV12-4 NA TGTGCCAGCAGTTGGGAATCTGGAAACACCATATATTTT CASSWESGNTIYF
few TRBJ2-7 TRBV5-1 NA TGCGCCAGCAGAAGGACAAGCCAGGAGGGCTACGAGCAGTACTTC CASRRTSQEGYEQYF
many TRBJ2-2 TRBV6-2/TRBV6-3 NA TGTGCCAGCAGTTACTCGAAGGTCACCGGGGAGCTGTTTTTT CASSYSKVTGELFF
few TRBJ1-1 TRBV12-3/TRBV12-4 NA TGTGCCAGCAGCCGAGGGGGGGCGAACACTGAAGCTTTCTTT CASSRGGANTEAFF
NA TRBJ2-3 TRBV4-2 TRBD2 TGTGCCAGCAGCCAACTAGCGGGAGGACGCACAGATACGCAGTATTTT CASSQLAGGRTDTQYF
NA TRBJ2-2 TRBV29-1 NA TGCAGCGCTATACAGGGGAACACCGGGGAGCTGTTTTTT CSAIQGNTGELFF
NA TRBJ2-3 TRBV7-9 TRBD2 TGTGCCAGCAGCACTAGCGAATGGGATACGCAGTATTTT CASSTSEWDTQYF
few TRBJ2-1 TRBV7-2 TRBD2 TGTGCCAGCAGCTTAGTACGGGCTAGCGGGTACAATGAGCAGTTCTTC CASSLVRASGYNEQFF
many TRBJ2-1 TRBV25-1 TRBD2 TGTGCCAGCAGTAAGCGAGCGGGAGGGCCGGGTGAGCAGTTCTTC CASSKRAGGPGEQFF
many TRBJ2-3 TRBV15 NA TGTGCCACCTCGGACGGGTCAGATACGCAGTATTTT CATSDGSDTQYF
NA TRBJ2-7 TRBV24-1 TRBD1 TGTGCCACAGCCCCGGGACAGGGATCCTACGAGCAGTACTTC CATAPGQGSYEQYF
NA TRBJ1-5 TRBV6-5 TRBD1 TGTGCCAGCAGTCCGGACAGGGGGGAAGATCAGCCCCAGCATTTT CASSPDRGEDQPQHF
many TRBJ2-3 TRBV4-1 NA TGCGCCAGCAGCCCACTACTTTCAGATACGCAGTATTTT CASSPLLSDTQYF
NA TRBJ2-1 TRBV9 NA TGTGCCAGCAGCGTAGTGTATGGGGGGAAGCAGTTCTTC CASSVVYGGKQFF
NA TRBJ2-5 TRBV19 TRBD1 TGTGCCAGTAGTATCCCGGGACAGGGCGAAGAGACCCAGTACTTC CASSIPGQGEETQYF